This TCR beta chain was sequenced in a study of human T cells and chemical hapten exposure. V was shortened by 0 bases and J by 1 base, with 12 bases between the two germline ends. CDR3 length: 15 amino acids. CDR1 and CDR2 (germline): SQVTM, ANQGSEA. Time point denoted: healthy volunteer bleed at 6 weeks. Total RNA was isolated from unfractionated whole blood. Study observations and caveats: High-frequency TCRs, those above 1 in 1000, stayed the same after DPC sensitization.

Original processing notes: A per-sample median of approximately 100,000 TCRs was observed, with a range of roughly 20,000 to 750,000. TCRdb reprocessed the RACE reads with MiXCR, giving one entry per CDR3 protein. The V and J calls reflect TCRdb's pipeline rather than the authors' work. This table has about 77,000 distinct CDR3 sequences, about 8.6% appearing once. Ten or more counts support this clonotype. No antigen is known for it. Material: whole blood. This chain joins TRBV29-1 and TRBJ1-1; D is possibly TRBD1 (5 bases). The TCR was taken from a female donor in good health. Some clones in this sample may be carry-over from other donors' samples. CDR3 in amino acids: CSVEDEGLSNTEAFF. The CDR3 bases are TGCAGCGTTGAAGATGAGGGGCTCTCGAACACTGAAGCTTTCTTT.